Listed here are 22 T cell receptor beta chains from one sample, sequenced in a study of blood T cell repertoires in COVID-19 (dated by TCRdb to 2018 to 2020). Library method: the immunoSEQ multiplex PCR assay. The clones in this table, taken by TCRdb from immuneACCESS, are in-frame only. Not every clone is retained; where verified, under half of the shortfall comes from an unresolved V gene, and the cause of the rest is unknown. The sample includes 170,000 or so clones, with less than 90% observed a single time. The ten largest clones add up to 14% of the sample. The specimen sequenced was peripheral blood. The origin of the receptors is a man younger than 35 with active or convalescent COVID-19.

This chain uses TRBV5-1 with TRBJ1-6, with 9 bases lining up with TRBD1. Germline V gives CDR1 SGHRS, CDR2 YFSETQ. The CDR3 runs 18 residues. V shed 0 bases and J 7 bases; nucleotides not matched to a gene: 11. CDR3 nucleotide sequence: TGCGCCAGCAGCTTGGGCAAATTGGGACAGGGAAGGAATTCACCCCTCCACTTT. As protein: CASSLGKLGQGRNSPLHF. Complete variable domain (other parts from reference TRBV5-1 and TRBJ1-6): KAGVTQTPRYLIKTRGQQVTLSCSPISGHRSVSWYQQTPGQGLQFLFEYFSETQRNKGNFPGRFSGRQFSNSRSEMNVSTLELGDSALYLCASSLGKLGQGRNSPLHFGNGTRLTVT.

The gene calls are TRBV7-9 and TRBJ2-1, with TRBD2 matching over 10 bases. Germline V gives CDR1 SEHNR, CDR2 FQNEAQ (reference sequence). Trimming at V came to 5 bases and at J to 0 bases, leaving 19 bases not matched to a gene. The CDR3 is 21 residues long. This CDR3 is CASSNWGLAGVPKSSYNEQFF. CDR3 sequence (DNA): TGTGCCAGCAGCAACTGGGGGCTAGCGGGGGTACCAAAGAGCTCCTACAATGAGCAGTTCTTC.

The gene calls are TRBV6-5 and TRBJ2-1; D uncertain. The germline gives CDR1 MNHEY, CDR2 SVGAGI. Trimming stripped 5 bases from V and 0 bases from J, with 11 bases between. This CDR3 is 15 amino acids long. For the CDR3, the DNA is TGTGCCAGCAGTCGCCGACTGAGCTCCTACAATGAGCAGTTCTTC. Residues: CASSRRLSSYNEQFF.

V usage is TRBV28 and J usage is TRBJ2-1; 11 positions agree with TRBD2. V lost 0 bases, J lost 0 bases, and 13 bases stayed unmatched. Germline CDR1 MDHEN, CDR2 SYDVKM. The CDR3 extends over 21 amino acids. The CDR3 spells CASSLWRGSHTSGSSYNEQFF. For the CDR3, the DNA is TGTGCCAGCAGTTTATGGCGAGGCAGCCATACTAGCGGGAGCTCCTACAATGAGCAGTTCTTC.

The chain carries TRBV5-1 and TRBJ2-7, with 10 positions matching TRBD2. V was clipped by 5 bases and J by 1 base; unmatched bases: 6. This CDR3 spans 15 amino acids. Germline CDR1 SGHRS, CDR2 YFSETQ. The CDR3, as DNA: TGCGCCAGCAGTTATAGCGGGAGGACGTCCTACGAGCAGTACTTC. It codes for CASSYSGRTSYEQYF.

The V gene is TRBV4-1, the J gene TRBJ2-1; no definite D call. Germline loops: CDR1 MGHRA, CDR2 YSYEKL. Trimming cost V 0 bases and J 10 bases, with 13 bases left between them. This CDR3 has 14 residues. The CDR3: CASSQDFSTREQFF. The CDR3 DNA follows: TGCGCCAGCAGCCAAGATTTTAGCACCCGAGAGCAGTTCTTC.

The chain uses TRBV19 and TRBJ2-3; perhaps TRBD2 as D (5 bases). The CDR3 loop spans 16 amino acids. Trimming shortened V by 3 bases and J by 4 bases, and 17 bases separated the two germline ends. Germline V lookup: CDR1 LNHDA, CDR2 SQIVND (reference sequence). CDR3 amino acids: CASSITGGGGPDTQYF. The CDR3 nucleotides read TGTGCCAGTAGTATTACCGGCGGAGGCGGGCCAGATACGCAGTATTTT. The whole variable domain, filled in from reference TRBV19 and TRBJ2-3, reads DGGITQSPKYLFRKEGQNVTLSCEQNLNHDAMYWYRQDPGQGLRLIYYSQIVNDFQKGDIAEGYSVSREKKESFPLTVTSAQKNPTAFYLCASSITGGGGPDTQYFGPGTRLTVL.

In nucleotides, the CDR3 is TGTGCCAGCAGTTTTCTGAGTGGAGGTTCCTACAATGAGCAGTTCTTC. Translated: CASSFLSGGSYNEQFF. V gene TRBV28 combines with J gene TRBJ2-1; a weak D match, TRBD2 (5 bases). V dropped 3 bases and J dropped 1 base, with 13 bases sitting between them. CDR1 MDHEN and CDR2 SYDVKM come from the germline V gene. CDR3 length equals 16 residues.

The CDR3 nucleotides read TGCAGCGTTTACCCTAGCGGGAGGAACACCGGGGAGCTGTTTTTT. It yields the protein CSVYPSGRNTGELFF. The chain has TRBV29-1 and TRBJ2-2, with TRBD2 identical over 10 bases. The CDR3 totals 15 residues. V dropped 5 bases and J dropped 1; count of bases not matched to a gene: 4. Germline CDR1 reads SQVTM; CDR2 reads ANQGSEA.

The chain uses TRBV6-1 and TRBJ2-7, with D possibly being TRBD1 (6 bases). Germline V gene lookup returns CDR1 MNHNS and CDR2 SASEGT. V lost 4 bases to trimming and J lost 1 base, with 17 bases between them. The CDR3 totals 16 residues. DNA of the CDR3: TGTGCCAGCAGTGCAGCAGGGGATTTGGGTTCCTACGAGCAGTACTTC. Translating gives CASSAAGDLGSYEQYF.

This rearrangement joins TRBV19 to TRBJ2-2; 8 nucleotides match TRBD1. Germline CDR1 LNHDA, CDR2 SQIVND (reference sequence). The CDR3 sequence is 14 residues long. J lost 3 bases, V lost 9 bases, and 6 bases had no gene match. CDR3 coding DNA: TGTGCCAGCAATACAGGGGGTGACACCGGGGAGCTGTTTTTT. It is translated as CASNTGGDTGELFF.

The V gene is TRBV7-8, the J gene TRBJ2-2; D unresolved. This CDR3 has 14 amino acids. V lost 4 bases and J lost 6, with 12 bases in between. From germline, CDR1 is SGHVS and CDR2 FQNEAQ. The CDR3 spells CASSSTGMAGELFF. CDR3 DNA sequence: TGTGCCAGCAGCTCGACTGGTATGGCCGGGGAGCTGTTTTTT. Full variable domain (remainder filled in from reference TRBV7-8 and TRBJ2-2): GAGVSQSPRYKVAKRGQDVALRCDPISGHVSLFWYQQALGQGPEFLTYFQNEAQLDKSGLPSDRFFAERPEGSVSTLKIQRTQQEDSAVYLCASSSTGMAGELFFGEGSRLTVL.

J is TRBJ1-2 and V is TRBV6-5; D not resolved. The ends were cut back, 5 bases at V and 3 bases at J, with 16 bases in the middle. The CDR3 length is 15 residues. From germline, CDR1 is MNHEY and CDR2 SVGAGI. In DNA form, the CDR3 reads TGTGCCAGCAGTATCCTATCTGCGAGAGACTATGGCTACACCTTC. It yields the protein CASSILSARDYGYTF.

The chain links TRBV28 to TRBJ1-4; D is possibly TRBD1 (5 bases). Deletions cut 4 bases from V and 7 bases from J, with 10 bases between. Germline V gene sequence: CDR1 MDHEN, CDR2 SYDVKM. CDR3 size: 13 residues. The CDR3 DNA reads as TGTGCCAGCAGTTCCCCCGGGGGTGAAAAACTGTTTTTT. It is translated as CASSSPGGEKLFF. Full variable domain (remainder filled in from reference TRBV28 and TRBJ1-4): DVKVTQSSRYLVKRTGEKVFLECVQDMDHENMFWYRQDPGLGLRLIYFSYDVKMKEKGDIPEGYSVSREKKERFSLILESASTNQTSMYLCASSSPGGEKLFFGSGTQLSVL.

This CDR3 is CASSLDVSDSQYF. The CDR3 DNA follows: TGTGCCAGCAGCTTAGATGTGTCGGACTCTCAGTACTTC. The chain employs TRBV7-2 and TRBJ2-7; a possible D gene is TRBD2 (5 bases). Per germline, CDR1 SGHTA and CDR2 FQGNSA. V was cut by 1 base and J by 10 bases, with 14 bases left in between. The CDR3 is 13 amino acids.

V is TRBV6-5 and J is TRBJ1-2, with TRBD1 matching over 7 bases. V shed 2 bases and J 4 bases; nucleotides not matched to a gene: 4. Germline values: CDR1 MNHEY, CDR2 SVGAGI. There are 14 residues in the CDR3. CDR3 sequence: CASSYLDRPYGYTF. CDR3 coding DNA: TGTGCCAGCAGTTACCTGGACAGGCCCTATGGCTACACCTTC.

This clone appeared once. This sequence joins TRBV2 and TRBJ2-7; TRBD2 matches 12 bases. Losses at the gene ends were 4 bases for V and 3 bases for J; bases not matched to a gene: 4. There are 15 residues in the CDR3. Germline CDR1 is SNHLY and CDR2 is FYNNEI. CDR3: CASSGLLAGGYEQYF. CDR3 sequence (DNA): TGTGCCAGCAGTGGATTACTAGCGGGGGGCTACGAGCAGTACTTC.

As for this clone: At one boundary the junction diverges from the germline segment, which might be a read error. V gene TRBV29-1 combines with J gene TRBJ1-5; TRBD1 aligns across 7 bases. Germline V gene data show CDR1 as SQVTM and CDR2 as ANQGSEA. The CDR3 totals 13 residues. CDR3 loop: CSVKDRVNQPQHF. In DNA, the CDR3 is TGCAGCGTTAAAGACAGGGTCAATCAGCCCCAGCATTTT.

The chain recombines TRBV5-1 with TRBJ2-3; 10 bases fit TRBD1. V was pared by 4 bases and J by 7 bases, with 15 bases of the junction left unmatched. The germline V gene has CDR1 SGHRS and CDR2 YFSETQ. The CDR3 runs to 17 residues. CDR3 coding DNA: TGCGCCAGCAGCGTAGGATCGACAGGGGGCGCAGAGAATACGCAGTATTTT. Encoded protein: CASSVGSTGGAENTQYF.

J is TRBJ2-3 and V is TRBV2; D gene unclear. From germline, CDR1 is SNHLY and CDR2 FYNNEI. V lost 6 bases and J 10 bases, leaving 20 bases between the germline ends. There are 14 residues in the CDR3. This chain's CDR3 is CASRPPVNWFAQYF. The CDR3 DNA follows: TGTGCCAGCAGGCCCCCCGTGAACTGGTTTGCGCAGTATTTT.

The chain has TRBV28 and TRBJ1-4, with 7 bases fitting TRBD1. This CDR3 has 14 residues. V gave up 3 bases and J gave up 7 bases; unmatched junction bases: 5. In germline, CDR1 is MDHEN, CDR2 SYDVKM. CDR3 sequence: CASSLKGASEKLFF. The DNA for the CDR3 is TGTGCCAGCAGTTTGAAGGGGGCGAGTGAAAAACTGTTTTTT.

V is TRBV28 and J is TRBJ1-1; possibly TRBD1 for D (6 bases). The germline V and J ends were trimmed by 3 bases and 1 base, with 9 bases remaining between them. CDR1 is MDHEN and CDR2 is SYDVKM in the germline V gene. This CDR3 spans 14 amino acids. This chain's CDR3 is CASSFTGRNTEAFF. The CDR3 DNA reads as TGTGCCAGCAGTTTTACAGGGCGGAACACTGAAGCTTTCTTT. Complete variable domain (other parts from reference TRBV28 and TRBJ1-1): DVKVTQSSRYLVKRTGEKVFLECVQDMDHENMFWYRQDPGLGLRLIYFSYDVKMKEKGDIPEGYSVSREKKERFSLILESASTNQTSMYLCASSFTGRNTEAFFGQGTRLTVV.